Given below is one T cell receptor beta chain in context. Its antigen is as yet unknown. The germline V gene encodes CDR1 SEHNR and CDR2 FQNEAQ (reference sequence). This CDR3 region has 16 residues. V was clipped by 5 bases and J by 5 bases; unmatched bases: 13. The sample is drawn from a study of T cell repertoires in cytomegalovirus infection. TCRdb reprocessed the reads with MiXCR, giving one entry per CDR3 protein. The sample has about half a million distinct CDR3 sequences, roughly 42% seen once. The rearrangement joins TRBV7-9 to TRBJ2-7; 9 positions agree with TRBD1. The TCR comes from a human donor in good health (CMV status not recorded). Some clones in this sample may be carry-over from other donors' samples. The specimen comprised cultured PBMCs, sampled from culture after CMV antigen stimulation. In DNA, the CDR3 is TGTGCCAGCAGCAAGCAGACAGGGGGTAGATCCGACGAGCAGTACTTC. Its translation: CASSKQTGGRSDEQYF.